The clone carrying this T cell receptor (beta chain) was observed many times. The antigen is unknown. Flow cytometry had shown expanded CD8+CD57+ cells in the patients chosen for sequencing. TCR beta VDJ and CDR3 profiling used genomic DNA as template. TCRdb used MiXCR to reprocess the reads, holding one entry per CDR3 protein. The repertoire holds just over 40,000 distinct CDR3 sequences, with under 80% as singletons. These data come from a study of CD8+CD57+ T cells in acquired aplastic anemia. Study observations and caveats: Overlap between patients and controls comprised twenty-nine CD8+ CDR3 sequences.

The origin of this receptor is a human donor with aplastic anemia. Sequencing was performed on sorted CD4+, CD8+, or CD8+CD57+ T cells (not recorded which) from PBMCs.

CDR3 loop: CASSVTSGGSDTQYF. CDR3 in DNA: TGTGCCAGCAGTGTGACTAGCGGGGGGTCAGATACGCAGTATTTT. The chain carries TRBV6-1 and TRBJ2-3; the match to TRBD2 covers 13 bases. CDR3 length: 15 residues. Per germline, CDR1 MNHNS and CDR2 SASEGT. J was trimmed by 4 bases and V by 4 bases; bases with no gene match: 2.